Below, one TCR beta chain is given with its context. Its cognate antigen is unknown. V was pared by 7 bases and J by 3 bases, with 9 bases of the junction left unmatched. Germline CDR1 SQVTM, CDR2 ANQGSEA. CDR3 size: 14 residues. Assay used: immunoSEQ multiplex PCR; TCRdb lists only in-frame clones, some missing. This sample has about 130,000 clones; around 90% occur once, and the top ten carry approximately 0.17%. The data stem from a study of graft-versus-host responses after intestinal transplantation. V gene TRBV29-1 combines with J gene TRBJ1-1, with TRBD1 identical over 9 bases. The material sequenced was unstimulated CD4+ T cells sorted from spleen or lymph node cells, taken before intestinal transplant. This clonotype was sampled from a human donor who received an intestinal transplant. The CDR3: CSGAPTGGDTEAFF. Written as DNA, the CDR3 is TGCAGCGGTGCCCCGACAGGGGGGGACACTGAAGCTTTCTTT.